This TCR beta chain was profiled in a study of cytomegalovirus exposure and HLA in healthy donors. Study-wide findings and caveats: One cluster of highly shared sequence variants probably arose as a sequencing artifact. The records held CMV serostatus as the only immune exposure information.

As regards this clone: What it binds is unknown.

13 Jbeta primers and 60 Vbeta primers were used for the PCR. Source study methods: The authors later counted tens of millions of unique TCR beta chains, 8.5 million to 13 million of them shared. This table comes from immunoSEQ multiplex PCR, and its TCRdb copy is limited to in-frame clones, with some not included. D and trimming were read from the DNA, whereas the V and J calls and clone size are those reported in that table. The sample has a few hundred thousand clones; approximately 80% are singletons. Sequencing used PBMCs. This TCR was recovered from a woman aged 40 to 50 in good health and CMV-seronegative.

The CDR3: CASTLSTGLEAFF. CDR3 bases: TGTGCCAGCACCCTAAGCACAGGCCTTGAAGCTTTCTTT. V is TRBV6-5 and J is TRBJ1-1; a weak D match, TRBD1 (5 bases). Germline CDR1 reads MNHEY; CDR2 reads SVGAGI. Trimming cost V 7 bases and J 7 bases, with 16 bases left between them. The length of the CDR3 is 13 residues.